This TCR beta chain was captured by sequencing in a study of T-cell reconstitution after alpha-beta-depleted transplantation in children (dated by TCRdb to about 2016). For the wider study: T-cell immune reconstitution after TCRalphabeta/CD19-depleted allogeneic hematopoietic cell transplantation in children was quantitatively tracked in the study by means of TCR repertoire profiling.

A note on this clonotype: The antigen it recognizes is unknown. Nothing much larger sits one base from this clone, and base qualities are not available.

The CDR3 goes from the cysteine to the phenylalanine over 15 residues. The read is trimmed to its CDR3 DNA, 45 bases read in frame from base 1. Sequences LGHNA (CDR1) and YSLEER (CDR2) are obtained from the germline V gene. Between the V and J ends, shortened by 0 bases and 0 bases respectively, the junction contains 8 bases. The receptor library was made with PCR. The sample was run on an Illumina HiSeq 2500. To normalize quantification of the TCRbeta repertoire, the TCR libraries were built with molecular barcoding that relied on unique molecular identifiers. TCRdb's own reprocessing of the public reads used fastp at Q25 and MiXCR and kept productive beta chains. Each entry merges the rows of one CDR3 protein and shows their most common DNA and genes. Recorded for this sample are a few hundred thousand distinct CDR3 sequences; over 9% of them occurred a single time. The ten largest make up 2% to 3% of the sample.

The sequence joins TRBV4-3 to TRBJ1-1; TRBD1 is possibly the D segment (6 matching bases). This specimen consisted of PBMCs from the stem cell graft donor, obtained from the stem cell graft. The receptor was derived from a human donor who donated a stem cell graft to a child with acute lymphoblastic leukemia. At the DNA level, the sequence is TGCGCCAGCAGCCAAGAGACAGGCATGAACACTGAAGCTTTCTTT. The encoded protein is CASSQETGMNTEAFF.